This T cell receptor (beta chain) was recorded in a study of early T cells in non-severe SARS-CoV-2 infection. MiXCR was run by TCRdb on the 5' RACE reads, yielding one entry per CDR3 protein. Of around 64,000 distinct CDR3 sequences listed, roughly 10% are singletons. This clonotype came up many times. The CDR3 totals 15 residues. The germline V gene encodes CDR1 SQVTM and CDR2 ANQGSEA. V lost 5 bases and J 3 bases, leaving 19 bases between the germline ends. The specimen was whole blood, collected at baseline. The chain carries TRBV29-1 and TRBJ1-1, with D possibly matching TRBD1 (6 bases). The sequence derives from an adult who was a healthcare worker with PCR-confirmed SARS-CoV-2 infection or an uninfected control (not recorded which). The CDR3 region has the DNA TGCAGCGTTAATTCAGTTTACAGGGCGTACACTGAAGCTTTCTTT. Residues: CSVNSVYRAYTEAFF.